This T cell receptor (beta chain) was sequenced in a study of cytomegalovirus exposure and HLA in healthy donors. Donors consisted of healthy bone marrow donors. It was with 60 Vbeta and 13 Jbeta primers that the PCR ran. In the study's own analysis: There were around 78 million unique TCR beta chains by a later count, and approximately 11 million of them were shared. Some clones are missing from TCRdb's copy, which holds only in-frame ones; the method was immunoSEQ multiplex PCR. The V and J calls and clone size were taken over from that table, and D and trimming were inferred from the DNA. The sample includes about 67,000 clones, 68% of them seen just once. Sequencing used PBMCs. The TCR originated in a woman aged 25-40 years in good health and CMV-seronegative.

CDR3 region: CASSVRGGSGTDTQYF. The CDR3 DNA sequence: TGTGCCAGCAGCGTACGGGGAGGCTCGGGCACAGATACGCAGTATTTT. The chain uses TRBV9 and TRBJ2-3, with a weak D call TRBD2 (6 bases). There are 16 residues in the CDR3. Trimming removed 1 base from V and 1 base from J, with 13 bases in between. Germline CDR1 and CDR2: SGDLS and YYNGEE.